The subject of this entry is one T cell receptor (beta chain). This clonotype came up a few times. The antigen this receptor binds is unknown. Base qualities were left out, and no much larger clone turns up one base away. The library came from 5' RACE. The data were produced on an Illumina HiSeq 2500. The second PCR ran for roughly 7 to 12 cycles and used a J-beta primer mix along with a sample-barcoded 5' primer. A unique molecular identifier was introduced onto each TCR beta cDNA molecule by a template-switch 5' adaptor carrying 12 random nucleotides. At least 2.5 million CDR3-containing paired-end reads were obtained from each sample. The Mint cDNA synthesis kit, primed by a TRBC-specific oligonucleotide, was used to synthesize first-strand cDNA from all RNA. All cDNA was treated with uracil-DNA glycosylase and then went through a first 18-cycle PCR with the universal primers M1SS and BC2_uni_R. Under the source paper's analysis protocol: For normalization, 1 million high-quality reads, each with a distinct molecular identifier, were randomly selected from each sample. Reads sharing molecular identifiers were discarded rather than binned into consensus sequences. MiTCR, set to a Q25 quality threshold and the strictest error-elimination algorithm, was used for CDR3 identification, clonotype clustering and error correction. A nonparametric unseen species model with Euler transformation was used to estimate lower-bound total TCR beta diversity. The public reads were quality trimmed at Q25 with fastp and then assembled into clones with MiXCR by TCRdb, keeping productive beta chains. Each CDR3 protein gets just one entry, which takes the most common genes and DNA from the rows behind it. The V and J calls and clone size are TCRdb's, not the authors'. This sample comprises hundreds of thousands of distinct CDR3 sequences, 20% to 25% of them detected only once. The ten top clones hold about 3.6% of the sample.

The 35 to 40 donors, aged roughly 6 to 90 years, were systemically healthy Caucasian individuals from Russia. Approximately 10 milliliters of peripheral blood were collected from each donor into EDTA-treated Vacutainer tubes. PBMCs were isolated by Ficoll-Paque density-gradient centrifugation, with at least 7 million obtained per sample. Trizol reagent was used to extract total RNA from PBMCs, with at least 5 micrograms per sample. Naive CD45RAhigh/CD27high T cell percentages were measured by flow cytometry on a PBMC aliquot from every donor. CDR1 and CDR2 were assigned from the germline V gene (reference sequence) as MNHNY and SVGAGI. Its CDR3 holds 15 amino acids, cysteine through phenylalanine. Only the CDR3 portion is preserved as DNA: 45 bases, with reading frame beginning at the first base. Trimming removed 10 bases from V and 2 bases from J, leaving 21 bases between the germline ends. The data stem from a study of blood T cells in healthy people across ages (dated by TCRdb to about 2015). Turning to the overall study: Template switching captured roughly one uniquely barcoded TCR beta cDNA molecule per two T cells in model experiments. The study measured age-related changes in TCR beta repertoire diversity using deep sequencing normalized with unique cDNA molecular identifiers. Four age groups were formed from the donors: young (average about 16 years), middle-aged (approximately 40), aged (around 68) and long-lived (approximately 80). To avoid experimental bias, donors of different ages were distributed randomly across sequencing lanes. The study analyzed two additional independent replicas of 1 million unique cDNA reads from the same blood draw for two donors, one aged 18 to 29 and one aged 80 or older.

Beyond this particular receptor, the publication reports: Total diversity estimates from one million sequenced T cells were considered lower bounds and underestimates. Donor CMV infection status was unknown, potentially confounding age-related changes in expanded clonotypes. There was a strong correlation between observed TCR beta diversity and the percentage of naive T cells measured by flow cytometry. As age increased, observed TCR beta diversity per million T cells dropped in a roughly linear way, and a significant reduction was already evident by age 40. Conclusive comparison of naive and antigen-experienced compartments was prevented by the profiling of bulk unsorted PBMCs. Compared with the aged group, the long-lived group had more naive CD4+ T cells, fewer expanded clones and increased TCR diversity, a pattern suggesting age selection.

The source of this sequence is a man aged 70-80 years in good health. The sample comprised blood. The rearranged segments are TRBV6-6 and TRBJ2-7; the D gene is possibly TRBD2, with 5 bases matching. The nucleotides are TGTGCCACCACAAAAGGGCAACCGGGGACCTACGAGCAGTACTTC. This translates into CATTKGQPGTYEQYF.